This T cell receptor (beta chain) is drawn from a study of CXCR3-negative and CXCR3-positive naive CD8 T cells. Background on the study: Sequencing brought in some 130 million TRB reads altogether, and each library got about 1.5 +/- 0.3 million.

The TRB libraries of cDNA were built by UMI-labeled 5' RACE. TCRdb derives one entry per CDR3 protein from the 5' RACE reads, leaving out DNA. Its table lists roughly 93,000 distinct CDR3 sequences. Study results and limitations: Naive cells with CXCR3 showed TRB CDR3s that were more hydrophobic than those in CXCR3-negative naive cells. Memory CD8+ T cell repertoires were far less diverse than both naive subsets.

A word on this clonotype: Its specificity is not known.

Phenotypically, naive CD8+ T cells corresponded to CD45RO-CCR7+CD27+CD95-. Germline assignment: CDR1 DFQATT and CDR2 SNEGSKA (reference sequence). The length of the CDR3 is 15 residues. V usage is TRBV20-1 and J usage is TRBJ1-1; with no DNA, the TCRdb D assignment of TRBD1 cannot be verified. The specimen sequenced was naive CXCR3+ CD8+ T cells from blood. As to subset: CD45RO-CCR7+CD27+CD95- naive CD8+ T cells expressing CXCR3 (TNR3+). This TCR came from a human donor in good health. Some clones in this sample may be carry-over from other donors' samples. The CDR3 loop reads CSARPGPELNTEAFF.